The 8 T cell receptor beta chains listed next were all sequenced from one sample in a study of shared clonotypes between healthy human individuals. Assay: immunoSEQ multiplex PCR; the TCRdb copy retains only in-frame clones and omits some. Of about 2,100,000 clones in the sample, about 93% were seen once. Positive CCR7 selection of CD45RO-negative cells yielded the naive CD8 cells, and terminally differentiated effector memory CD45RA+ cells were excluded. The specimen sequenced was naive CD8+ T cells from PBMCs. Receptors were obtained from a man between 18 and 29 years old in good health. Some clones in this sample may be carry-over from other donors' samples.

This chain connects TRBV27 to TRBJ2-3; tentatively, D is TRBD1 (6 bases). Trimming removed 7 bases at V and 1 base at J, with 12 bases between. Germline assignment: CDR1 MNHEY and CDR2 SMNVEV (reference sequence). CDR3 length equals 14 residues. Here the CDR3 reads CASTETGGTDTQYF. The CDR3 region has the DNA TGTGCCAGCACTGAGACAGGAGGCACAGATACGCAGTATTTT.

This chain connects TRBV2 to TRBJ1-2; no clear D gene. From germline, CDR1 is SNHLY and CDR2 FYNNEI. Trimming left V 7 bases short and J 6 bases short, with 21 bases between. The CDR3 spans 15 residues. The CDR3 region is CASTSGAMRKNGYTF. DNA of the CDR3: TGTGCCAGCACCTCAGGCGCAATGAGAAAAAATGGCTACACCTTC.

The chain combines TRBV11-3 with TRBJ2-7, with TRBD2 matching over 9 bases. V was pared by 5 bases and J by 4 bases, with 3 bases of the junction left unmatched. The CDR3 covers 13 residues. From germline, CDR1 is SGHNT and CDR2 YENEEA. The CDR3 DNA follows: TGTGCCAGCAGCAAGGGACTAGCTTACGAGCAGTACTTC. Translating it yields CASSKGLAYEQYF.

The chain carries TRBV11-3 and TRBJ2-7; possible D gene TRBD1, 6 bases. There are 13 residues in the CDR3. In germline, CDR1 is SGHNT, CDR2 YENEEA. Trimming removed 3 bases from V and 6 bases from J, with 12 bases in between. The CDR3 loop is CASSFPGAGEQYF. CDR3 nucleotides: TGTGCCAGCAGCTTTCCAGGGGCAGGCGAGCAGTACTTC.

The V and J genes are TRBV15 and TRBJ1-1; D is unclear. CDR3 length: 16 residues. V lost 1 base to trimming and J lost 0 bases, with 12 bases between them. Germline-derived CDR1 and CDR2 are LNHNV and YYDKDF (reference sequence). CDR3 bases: TGTGCCACCAGCAGAGGTCTGATCGGTCTGAACACTGAAGCTTTCTTT. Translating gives CATSRGLIGLNTEAFF.

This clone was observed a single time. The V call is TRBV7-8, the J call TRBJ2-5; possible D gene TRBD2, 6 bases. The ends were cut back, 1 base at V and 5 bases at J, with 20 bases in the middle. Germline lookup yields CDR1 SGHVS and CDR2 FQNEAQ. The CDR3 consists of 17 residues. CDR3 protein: CASSLVGSRERIETQYF. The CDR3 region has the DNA TGTGCCAGCAGCTTAGTGGGGTCCCGGGAGAGGATCGAGACCCAGTACTTC.

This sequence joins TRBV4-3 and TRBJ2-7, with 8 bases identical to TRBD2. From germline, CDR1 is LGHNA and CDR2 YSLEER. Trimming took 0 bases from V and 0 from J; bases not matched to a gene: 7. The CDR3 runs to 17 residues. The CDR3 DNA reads TGCGCCAGCAGCCAAGATCTGTGGAGCGGGAGCTCCTACGAGCAGTACTTC. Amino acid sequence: CASSQDLWSGSSYEQYF.

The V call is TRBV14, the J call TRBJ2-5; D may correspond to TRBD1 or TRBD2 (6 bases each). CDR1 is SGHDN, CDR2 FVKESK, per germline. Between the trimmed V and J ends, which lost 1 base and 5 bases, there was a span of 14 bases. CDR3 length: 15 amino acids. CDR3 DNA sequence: TGTGCCAGCAGCCAAGGGGGGCGGGATGGGGAGACCCAGTACTTC. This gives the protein CASSQGGRDGETQYF.